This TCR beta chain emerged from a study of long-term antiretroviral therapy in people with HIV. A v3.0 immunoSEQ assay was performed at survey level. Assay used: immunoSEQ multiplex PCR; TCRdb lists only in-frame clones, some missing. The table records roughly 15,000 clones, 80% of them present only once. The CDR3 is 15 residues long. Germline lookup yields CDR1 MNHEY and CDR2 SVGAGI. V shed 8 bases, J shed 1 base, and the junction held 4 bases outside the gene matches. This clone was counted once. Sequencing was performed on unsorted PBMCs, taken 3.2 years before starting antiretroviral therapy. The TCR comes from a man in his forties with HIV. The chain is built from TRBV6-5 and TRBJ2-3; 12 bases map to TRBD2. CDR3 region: CASRPSGGGTDTQYF. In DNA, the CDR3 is TGTGCCAGCCGGCCTAGCGGGGGGGGCACAGATACGCAGTATTTT.